Below, one T cell receptor (beta chain) is given with its context. This sample stems from a study of T cell changes during pregnancy in multiple sclerosis. The data were produced by immunoSEQ multiplex PCR, yet TCRdb's version contains in-frame clones alone and is incomplete. The profile covers around 80,000 clones, with under 95% appearing a single time and about 3% taken by the ten largest. The specimen comprised peripheral blood, sampled before pregnancy. The TCR was taken from a female donor with multiple sclerosis, enrolled in a pregnancy study.

The CDR3 DNA reads as TGTGCCAGCAGTGCCTCGGAGTCTGGCTACACCTTC. This codes for CASSASESGYTF. J is TRBJ1-2 and V is TRBV2, with unresolved D. The CDR3 consists of 12 residues. The germline V gene encodes CDR1 SNHLY and CDR2 FYNNEI. With 4 bases removed from V and 7 bases from J, the gap between germline ends came to 10 bases.